The 25 T cell receptor beta chains in this list originate from one sample, sequenced in a study of shared clonotypes between healthy human individuals (dated by TCRdb to about 2020). Library generation was performed with the immunoSEQ multiplex PCR assay. TCRdb holds this immuneACCESS table with in-frame rearrangements only. Some clones are missing; in checked studies, unresolved V genes explain under half, and the rest has no known cause. The sample records some 630,000 clones, 60% to 80% of which are singletons. The ten largest clones represent around 2% of the sample. The sample taken for sequencing was memory CD4+ T cells sorted from blood. In the paper's terms, the cell subset or site label means: CD45RA-negative fraction. These receptors originate from a woman aged 25 to 39 in good health.

The chain employs TRBV4-2 and TRBJ1-2, with a weak D call TRBD1 (5 bases). CDR3 length equals 14 residues. With 3 bases removed from V and 2 bases from J, the gap between germline ends came to 10 bases. Germline V gives CDR1 LGHNA, CDR2 YNFKEQ. The CDR3: CASSQGTENYGYTF. The CDR3 nucleotides are TGTGCCAGCAGCCAGGGGACGGAAAACTATGGCTACACCTTC.

This clone is a singleton in its sample. Distinct nucleotide sequences in the sample also encode this CDR3. This chain links TRBV19 with TRBJ2-2; D unclear. The germline V and J ends were trimmed by 3 bases and 0 bases, with 8 bases remaining between them. The CDR3 extends over 15 amino acids. Per the germline V gene, CDR1 is LNHDA and CDR2 is SQIVND (reference sequence). The CDR3 sequence is CASSIGGTNTGELFF. The DNA for the CDR3 is TGTGCCAGTAGTATCGGCGGAACGAACACCGGGGAGCTGTTTTTT. Variable domain in full (rest from reference TRBV19 and TRBJ2-2): DGGITQSPKYLFRKEGQNVTLSCEQNLNHDAMYWYRQDPGQGLRLIYYSQIVNDFQKGDIAEGYSVSREKKESFPLTVTSAQKNPTAFYLCASSIGGTNTGELFFGEGSRLTVL.

This rearrangement joins TRBV7-2 to TRBJ1-4, with D maybe TRBD1 (6 bases). The CDR3 consists of 15 residues. Germline V gene lookup returns CDR1 SGHTA and CDR2 FQGNSA. With 5 bases removed from V and 7 bases from J, the gap between germline ends came to 17 bases. The DNA for the CDR3 is TGTGCCAGCAGCATAAACAGGGTAGAGGGTGAAAAACTGTTTTTT. It yields the protein CASSINRVEGEKLFF.

The V gene is TRBV19, the J gene TRBJ2-2, with D tentatively TRBD2 (6 bases). The CDR3 totals 13 residues. The germline CDR1 and CDR2 sequences are LNHDA and SQIVND (reference sequence). Trimming pared 7 bases from V and 7 bases from J, leaving 13 bases between. This CDR3 is CASNPSGLGELFF. For the CDR3, the DNA is TGTGCCAGTAACCCATCGGGACTCGGGGAGCTGTTTTTT.

The rearrangement uses TRBV11-2 and TRBJ2-3; 7 nucleotides line up with TRBD2. This CDR3 is built from 17 residues. Trimming removed 1 base from V and 0 bases from J; junction bases left unmatched: 7. In germline, CDR1 is SGHAT, CDR2 FQNNGV. The CDR3 DNA follows: TGTGCCAGCAGCTTAGGGACTAGTCTTAGGAGCACAGATACGCAGTATTTT. Protein: CASSLGTSLRSTDTQYF.

This clone was observed a handful of times. The V call is TRBV19, the J call TRBJ2-1; 7 bases fit TRBD2. The CDR3 is 15 amino acids. CDR1 LNHDA and CDR2 SQIVND come from the germline V gene (reference sequence). J lost 2 bases, V lost 6 bases, and 7 bases had no gene match. CDR3 in DNA: TGTGCCAGTAGGGAGGGCGGGAGTCCCTACAATGAGCAGTTCTTC. It codes for CASREGGSPYNEQFF.

The rearrangement uses TRBV6-6 and TRBJ1-4, with no clear D. Trimming removed 4 bases at V and 0 bases at J, with 9 bases between. The CDR3 runs to 15 residues. From germline, CDR1 is MNHNY and CDR2 SVGAGI (reference sequence). CDR3 in amino acids: CASSSRQATNEKLFF. CDR3 DNA sequence: TGTGCCAGCAGTTCCCGCCAAGCAACTAATGAAAAACTGTTTTTT.

The J gene is TRBJ1-6, the V gene TRBV7-8, with D perhaps matching TRBD1 (5 bases). The germline V gene encodes CDR1 SGHVS and CDR2 FQNEAQ. Between the trimmed V and J ends, which lost 1 base and 8 bases, there was a span of 15 bases. The CDR3 is made up of 16 amino acids. DNA of the CDR3: TGTGCCAGCAGCTTAGTTTCTGGGGGGAACGATTCACCCCTCCACTTT. Its protein is CASSLVSGGNDSPLHF.

V usage is TRBV7-6 and J usage is TRBJ2-5, with D perhaps TRBD1 (6 bases). This CDR3 is built from 16 residues. The V and J ends lost 5 bases and 2 bases respectively, with 18 bases between them. From germline, CDR1 is SGHVS and CDR2 FNYEAQ. The CDR3 DNA follows: TGTGCCAGCAGCAGTAGCGACAGGACCCTACAAGAGACCCAGTACTTC. As protein: CASSSSDRTLQETQYF.

This clone has only one observation. The gene calls are TRBV5-8 and TRBJ1-2; unclear D gene. Trimming pared 4 bases from V and 3 bases from J, leaving 7 bases between. This CDR3 spans 12 amino acids. Germline V lookup: CDR1 SGHTS, CDR2 YDEGEE. CDR3 DNA sequence: TGTGCCAGCAGCGGGCGAGACTATGGCTACACCTTC. The encoded protein is CASSGRDYGYTF.

V and J are TRBV30 and TRBJ1-1; 7 bases match TRBD1. The germline V gene encodes CDR1 GTSNPN and CDR2 SVGIG (reference sequence). J was trimmed by 3 bases and V by 8 bases; bases with no gene match: 9. The CDR3 is 13 amino acids. CDR3 sequence: CAGRGNEYTEAFF. CDR3 nucleotides: TGTGCCGGCAGGGGGAACGAGTACACTGAAGCTTTCTTT.

This chain joins TRBV19 and TRBJ2-2; 8 bases are shared with TRBD1. Germline V gene sequence: CDR1 LNHDA, CDR2 SQIVND (reference sequence). The V gene end was trimmed by 4 bases and the J gene end by 3 bases; junction bases not matched to a gene: 4. The CDR3 contains 15 residues. CDR3 DNA sequence: TGTGCCAGTAGTACGACAGGGGCTTACACCGGGGAGCTGTTTTTT. It specifies CASSTTGAYTGELFF.

Concerning this clone: With only one base between it and a far larger clone, this is likely a read error. The chain uses TRBV6-4 and TRBJ1-1; tentatively, D is TRBD1 (6 bases). The CDR3 is 13 amino acids. V shed 6 bases and J shed 1 base, with 9 bases lying between them. Germline CDR1 and CDR2: MRHNA and SNTAGT. This CDR3 reads CASSPTGNTEAFF. The CDR3 bases are TGTGCCAGCAGCCCGACAGGGAACACTGAAGCTTTCTTT.

V and J are TRBV5-1 and TRBJ2-5; the D gene is possibly TRBD2 (5 bases). Trimming cost V 2 bases and J 5 bases, with 13 bases left between them. Per the germline V gene, CDR1 is SGHRS and CDR2 is YFSETQ. CDR3 length: 14 amino acids. CDR3 DNA: TGCGCCAGCAGCTTTTCTGCGGAGCGGGAGACCCAGTACTTC. This encodes CASSFSAERETQYF.

For the CDR3, the DNA is TGTGCCAGCAGCTTGGCCATAGGGGTGACCGGGGAGCTGTTTTTT. Translation gives CASSLAIGVTGELFF. The chain combines TRBV5-8 with TRBJ2-2; D possibly corresponds to TRBD1 (5 bases). Germline V lookup: CDR1 SGHTS, CDR2 YDEGEE. CDR3 length: 15 amino acids. Between the trimmed V and J ends, which lost 0 bases and 5 bases, there was a span of 11 bases.

V gene TRBV28 combines with J gene TRBJ2-7; the D gene is possibly TRBD1 (5 bases). Germline V gene lookup returns CDR1 MDHEN and CDR2 SYDVKM. The CDR3 loop spans 15 amino acids. V gave up 10 bases and J gave up 2 bases, with 21 bases separating them. Here the CDR3 reads CATSGSWGLPYEQYF. The DNA of the CDR3 is TGTGCCACCTCTGGCTCCTGGGGCCTCCCCTACGAGCAGTACTTC.

This clone was counted between two and nine times. The chain couples TRBV5-1 to TRBJ2-1; tentative D call: TRBD1 (5 bases). Per the germline V gene, CDR1 is SGHRS and CDR2 is YFSETQ. V was pared by 4 bases and J by 7 bases, with 18 bases between. The CDR3 has 15 amino acids. The CDR3 coding sequence is TGCGCCAGCAGCCCCCTGCCGGGCAGGGTTAATGAGCAGTTCTTC. Translating it yields CASSPLPGRVNEQFF.

This chain joins TRBV11-2 and TRBJ2-7; tentative D call: TRBD1 (5 bases). The CDR3 sequence is 15 residues long. Per the germline V gene, CDR1 is SGHAT and CDR2 is FQNNGV. V lost 2 bases, J lost 0 bases, and 11 bases lay in between. CDR3 loop: CASSLFPGNSYEQYF. Here the CDR3 DNA reads TGTGCCAGCAGCTTATTTCCAGGGAACTCCTACGAGCAGTACTTC. Full variable domain (remainder filled in from reference TRBV11-2 and TRBJ2-7): EAGVAQSPRYKIIEKRQSVAFWCNPISGHATLYWYQQILGQGPKLLIQFQNNGVVDDSQLPKDRFSAERLKGVDSTLKIQPAKLEDSAVYLCASSLFPGNSYEQYFGPGTRLTVT.

The chain combines TRBV7-2 with TRBJ2-5, with a weak D call TRBD1 (5 bases). From germline, CDR1 is SGHTA and CDR2 FQGNSA. The CDR3 is 14 amino acids. Trimming shortened V by 4 bases and J by 2 bases, and 11 bases separated the two germline ends. CDR3 sequence reads: CASSYRTNQETQYF. The CDR3 coding sequence is TGTGCCAGCAGCTACCGGACAAATCAAGAGACCCAGTACTTC.

This clone was counted a single time. This chain joins TRBV7-2 and TRBJ2-5; TRBD1 matches at 8 bases. V lost 4 bases, J lost 7 bases, and 5 bases stayed unmatched. The CDR3 totals 13 residues. CDR1 is SGHTA and CDR2 is FQGNSA in the germline V gene. CDR3 in amino acids: CASSSGGAGTQYF. The CDR3 nucleotides read TGTGCCAGCAGCTCAGGGGGCGCAGGGACCCAGTACTTC.

CDR3 protein: CASSQERLAGGPETQYF. DNA for the CDR3: TGCGCCAGCAGCCAAGAAAGACTAGCGGGAGGGCCGGAGACCCAGTACTTC. This chain connects TRBV4-1 to TRBJ2-5; 14 bases fit TRBD2. CDR3 size: 17 residues. Germline V lookup: CDR1 MGHRA, CDR2 YSYEKL. V dropped 0 bases and J dropped 5; count of bases not matched to a gene: 5.

The gene calls are TRBV2 and TRBJ2-1; 9 bases are a match to TRBD1. Trimming took 7 bases from V and 4 from J; bases not matched to a gene: 8. Germline CDR1 SNHLY, CDR2 FYNNEI. The CDR3 contains 15 residues. The CDR3 loop reads CASKTDRGSYNEQFF. CDR3 coding DNA: TGTGCCAGCAAGACAGACAGGGGGTCTTACAATGAGCAGTTCTTC.

This clone came up once. CDR3 residues: CASSLGLAGVSTDTQYF. The CDR3, as DNA: TGCGCCAGCAGCTTAGGGCTAGCGGGAGTAAGCACAGATACGCAGTATTTT. V is TRBV5-1 and J is TRBJ2-3; 10 bases match TRBD2. After removal of 2 bases from V and 0 bases from J, the junction contained 6 bases not matched to a gene. Germline CDR1 and CDR2: SGHRS and YFSETQ. There are 17 residues in the CDR3.

The chain employs TRBV6-5 and TRBJ1-5; no clear D. Trimming stripped 5 bases from V and 5 bases from J, with 10 bases between. The CDR3 loop spans 13 amino acids. Germline V gives CDR1 MNHEY, CDR2 SVGAGI. Here the CDR3 reads CASSNRPDQPQHF. The DNA of the CDR3 is TGTGCCAGCAGTAATCGGCCAGATCAGCCCCAGCATTTT.

The chain employs TRBV27 and TRBJ2-1, with 8 nucleotides matching TRBD1. The CDR3 extends over 15 amino acids. V lost 5 bases, J lost 4 bases, and 7 bases stayed unmatched. Germline loops: CDR1 MNHEY, CDR2 SMNVEV (reference sequence). This chain's CDR3 is CASSQGQALYNEQFF. CDR3 DNA sequence: TGTGCCAGCAGTCAGGGACAGGCCCTATACAATGAGCAGTTCTTC.